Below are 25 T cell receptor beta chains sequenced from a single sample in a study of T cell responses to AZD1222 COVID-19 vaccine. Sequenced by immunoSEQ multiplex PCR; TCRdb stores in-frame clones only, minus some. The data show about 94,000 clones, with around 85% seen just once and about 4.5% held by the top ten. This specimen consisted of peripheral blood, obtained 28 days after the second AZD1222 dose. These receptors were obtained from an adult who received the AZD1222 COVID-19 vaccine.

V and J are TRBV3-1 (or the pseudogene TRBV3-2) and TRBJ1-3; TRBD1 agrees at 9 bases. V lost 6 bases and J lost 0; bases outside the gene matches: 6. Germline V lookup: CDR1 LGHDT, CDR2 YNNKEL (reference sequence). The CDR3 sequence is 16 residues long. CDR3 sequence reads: CASSSKTGGSGNTIYF. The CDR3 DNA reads TGTGCCAGCAGTTCTAAGACAGGGGGCTCTGGAAACACCATATATTTT.

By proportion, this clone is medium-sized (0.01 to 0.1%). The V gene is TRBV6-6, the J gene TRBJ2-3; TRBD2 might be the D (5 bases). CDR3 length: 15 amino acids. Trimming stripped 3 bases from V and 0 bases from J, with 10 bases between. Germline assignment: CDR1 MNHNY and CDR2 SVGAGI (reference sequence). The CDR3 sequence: CASSYGRTSTDTQYF. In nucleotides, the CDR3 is TGTGCCAGCAGTTATGGGCGGACTAGCACAGATACGCAGTATTTT.

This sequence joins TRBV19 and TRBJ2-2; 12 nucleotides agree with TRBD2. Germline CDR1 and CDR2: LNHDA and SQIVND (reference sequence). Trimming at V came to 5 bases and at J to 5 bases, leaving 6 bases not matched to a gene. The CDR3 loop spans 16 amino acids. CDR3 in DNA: TGTGCCAGTAGTGTGACTAGCGGGAGAAGTACCGGGGAGCTGTTTTTT. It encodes CASSVTSGRSTGELFF.

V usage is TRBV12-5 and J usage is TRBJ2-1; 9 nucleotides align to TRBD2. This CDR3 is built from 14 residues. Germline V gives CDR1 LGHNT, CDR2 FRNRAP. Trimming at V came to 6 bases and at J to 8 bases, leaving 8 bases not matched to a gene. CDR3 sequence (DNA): TGTGCTAGTGGGCTAGCGGGATTCCCCCATGAGCAGTTCTTC. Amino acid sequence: CASGLAGFPHEQFF.

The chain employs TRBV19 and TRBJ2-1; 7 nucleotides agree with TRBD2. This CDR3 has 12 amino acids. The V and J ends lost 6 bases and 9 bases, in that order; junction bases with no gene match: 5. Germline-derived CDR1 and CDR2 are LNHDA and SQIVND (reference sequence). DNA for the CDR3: TGTGCCAGTAGAAAGTTAGCGGGTGAGCAGTTCTTC. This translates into CASRKLAGEQFF.

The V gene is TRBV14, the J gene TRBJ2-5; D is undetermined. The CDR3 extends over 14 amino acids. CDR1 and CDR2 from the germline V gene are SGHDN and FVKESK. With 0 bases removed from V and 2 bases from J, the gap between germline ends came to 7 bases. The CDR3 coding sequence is TGTGCCAGCAGCCAAGATGACTTTCAAGAGACCCAGTACTTC. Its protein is CASSQDDFQETQYF. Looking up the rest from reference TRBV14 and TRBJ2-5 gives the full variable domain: EAGVTQFPSHSVIEKGQTVTLRCDPISGHDNLYWYRRVMGKEIKFLLHFVKESKQDESGMPNNRFLAERTGGTYSTLKVQPAELEDSGVYFCASSQDDFQETQYFGPGTRLLVL.

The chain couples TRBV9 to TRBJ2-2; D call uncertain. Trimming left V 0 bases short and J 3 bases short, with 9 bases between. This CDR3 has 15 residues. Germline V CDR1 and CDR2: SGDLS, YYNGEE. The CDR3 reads CASSVEGSYTGELFF. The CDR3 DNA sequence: TGTGCCAGCAGCGTAGAGGGTTCTTACACCGGGGAGCTGTTTTTT.

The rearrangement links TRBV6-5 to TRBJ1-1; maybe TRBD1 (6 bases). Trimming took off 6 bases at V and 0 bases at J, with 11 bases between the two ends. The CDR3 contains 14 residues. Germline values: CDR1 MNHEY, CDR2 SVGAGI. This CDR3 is CASSQTGLNTEAFF. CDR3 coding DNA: TGTGCCAGCAGCCAGACAGGATTGAACACTGAAGCTTTCTTT.

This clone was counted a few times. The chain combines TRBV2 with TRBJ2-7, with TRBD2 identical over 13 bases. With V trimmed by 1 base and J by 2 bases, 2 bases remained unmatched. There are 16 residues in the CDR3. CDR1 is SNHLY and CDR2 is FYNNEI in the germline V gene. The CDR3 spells CASSEELAGGPYEQYF. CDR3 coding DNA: TGTGCCAGCAGTGAAGAACTAGCGGGGGGGCCCTACGAGCAGTACTTC.

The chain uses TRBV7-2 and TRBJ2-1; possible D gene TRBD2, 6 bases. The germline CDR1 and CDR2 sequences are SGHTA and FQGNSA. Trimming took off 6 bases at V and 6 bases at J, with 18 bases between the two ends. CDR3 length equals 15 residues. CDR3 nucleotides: TGTGCCAGCAGTCGCGTGGAGGGGAAACGCAATGAGCAGTTCTTC. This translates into CASSRVEGKRNEQFF.

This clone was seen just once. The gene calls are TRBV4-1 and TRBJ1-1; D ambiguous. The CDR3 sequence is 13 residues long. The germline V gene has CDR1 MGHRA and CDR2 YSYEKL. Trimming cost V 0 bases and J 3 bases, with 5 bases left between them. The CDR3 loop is CASSQDQYTEAFF. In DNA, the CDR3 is TGCGCCAGCAGCCAAGATCAGTACACTGAAGCTTTCTTT.

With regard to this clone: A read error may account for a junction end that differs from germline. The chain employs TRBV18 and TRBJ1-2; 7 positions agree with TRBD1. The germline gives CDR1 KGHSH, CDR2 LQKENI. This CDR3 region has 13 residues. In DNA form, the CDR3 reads TGTGCCACCTCACAGGGGTCCAACTATGGCTACACCTTC. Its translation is CATSQGSNYGYTF.

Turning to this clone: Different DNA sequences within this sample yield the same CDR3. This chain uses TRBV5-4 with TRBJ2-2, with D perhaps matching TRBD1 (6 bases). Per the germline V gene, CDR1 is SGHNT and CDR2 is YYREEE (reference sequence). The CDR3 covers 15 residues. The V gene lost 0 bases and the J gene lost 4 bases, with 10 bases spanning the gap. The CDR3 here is CASSLGGPGTGELFF. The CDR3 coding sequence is TGTGCCAGCAGCTTGGGGGGGCCGGGCACCGGGGAGCTGTTTTTT.

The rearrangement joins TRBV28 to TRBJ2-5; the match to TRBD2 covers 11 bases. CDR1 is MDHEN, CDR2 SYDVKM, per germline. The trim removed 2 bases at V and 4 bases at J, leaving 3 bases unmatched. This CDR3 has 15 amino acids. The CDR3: CASSLGLAGGETQYF. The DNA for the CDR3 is TGTGCCAGCAGTTTAGGGCTAGCGGGAGGAGAGACCCAGTACTTC.

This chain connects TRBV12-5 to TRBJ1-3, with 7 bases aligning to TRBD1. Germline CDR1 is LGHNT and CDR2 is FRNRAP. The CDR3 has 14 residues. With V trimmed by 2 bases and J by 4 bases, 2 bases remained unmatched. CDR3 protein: CASGLRTGGNTIYF. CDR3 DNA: TGTGCTAGTGGTTTGCGGACAGGAGGAAACACCATATATTTT.

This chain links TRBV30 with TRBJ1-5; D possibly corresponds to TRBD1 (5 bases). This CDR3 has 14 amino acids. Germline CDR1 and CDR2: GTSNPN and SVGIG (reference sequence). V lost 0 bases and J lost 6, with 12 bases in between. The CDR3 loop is CAWSVTGGSQPQHF. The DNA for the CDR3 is TGTGCCTGGAGTGTTACAGGCGGGAGTCAGCCCCAGCATTTT.

CDR3 coding DNA: TGTGCCAGCAGCTTACGGCGGGAGGCCACAGATACGCAGTATTTT. Its protein is CASSLRREATDTQYF. The J gene is TRBJ2-3, the V gene TRBV7-8; the match to TRBD2 covers 8 bases. This CDR3 has 15 residues. Germline V CDR1 and CDR2: SGHVS, FQNEAQ. Trimming at V came to 2 bases and at J to 2 bases, leaving 3 bases not matched to a gene.

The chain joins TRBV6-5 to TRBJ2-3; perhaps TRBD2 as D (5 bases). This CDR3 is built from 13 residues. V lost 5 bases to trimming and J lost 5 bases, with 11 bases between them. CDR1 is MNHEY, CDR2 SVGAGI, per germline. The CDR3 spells CASSPLSGDTQYF. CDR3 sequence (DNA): TGTGCCAGCAGTCCCCTGAGCGGAGATACGCAGTATTTT.

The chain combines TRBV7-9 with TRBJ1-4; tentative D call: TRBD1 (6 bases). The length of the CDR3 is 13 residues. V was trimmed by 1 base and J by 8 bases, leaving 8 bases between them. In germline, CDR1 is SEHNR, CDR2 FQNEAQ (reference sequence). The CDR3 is CASSLGTEEKLFF. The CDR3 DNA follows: TGTGCCAGCAGCTTAGGGACAGAGGAAAAACTGTTTTTT.

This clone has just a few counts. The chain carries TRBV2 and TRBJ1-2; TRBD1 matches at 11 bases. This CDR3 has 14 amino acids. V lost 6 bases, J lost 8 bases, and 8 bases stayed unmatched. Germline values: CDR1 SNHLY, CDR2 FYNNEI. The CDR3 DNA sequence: TGTGCCAGCAGCTTGGACAGGGGGCGAGGGGGCTACACCTTC. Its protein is CASSLDRGRGGYTF. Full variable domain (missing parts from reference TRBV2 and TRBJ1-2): EPEVTQTPSHQVTQMGQEVILRCVPISNHLYFYWYRQILGQKVEFLVSFYNNEISEKSEIFDDQFSVERPDGSNFTLKIRSTKLEDSAMYFCASSLDRGRGGYTFGSGTRLTVV.

The CDR3: CATSDRTGGKTGELFF. DNA of the CDR3: TGTGCCACCAGTGATAGGACAGGGGGAAAGACCGGGGAGCTGTTTTTT. This chain uses TRBV24-1 with TRBJ2-2; 10 bases line up with TRBD1. Germline V lookup: CDR1 KGHDR, CDR2 SFDVKD. The CDR3 is 16 residues long. V was pared by 3 bases and J by 5 bases, with 5 bases of the junction left unmatched.

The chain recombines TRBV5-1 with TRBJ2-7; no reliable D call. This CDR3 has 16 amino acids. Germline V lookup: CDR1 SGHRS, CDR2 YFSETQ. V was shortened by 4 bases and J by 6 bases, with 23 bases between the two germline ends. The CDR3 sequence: CASSLDPGRSLREQYF. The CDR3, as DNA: TGCGCCAGCAGCCTCGACCCTGGACGCAGTCTGCGCGAGCAGTACTTC. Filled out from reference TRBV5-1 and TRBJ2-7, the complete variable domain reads KAGVTQTPRYLIKTRGQQVTLSCSPISGHRSVSWYQQTPGQGLQFLFEYFSETQRNKGNFPGRFSGRQFSNSRSEMNVSTLELGDSALYLCASSLDPGRSLREQYFGPGTRLTVT.

The CDR3 DNA reads as TGTGCCAGCCGGCGAGACACTGAAGCTTTCTTT. Translated: CASRRDTEAFF. V gene TRBV5-6 combines with J gene TRBJ1-1, with D hard to call. CDR1 and CDR2 (germline): SGHDT, YYEEEE. With 7 bases removed from V and 3 bases from J, the gap between germline ends came to 7 bases. This CDR3 contains 11 residues.

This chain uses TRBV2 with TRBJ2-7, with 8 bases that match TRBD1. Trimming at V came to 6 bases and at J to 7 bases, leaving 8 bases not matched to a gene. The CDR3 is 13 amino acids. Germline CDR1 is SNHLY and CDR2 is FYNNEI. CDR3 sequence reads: CASRPQGAREQYF. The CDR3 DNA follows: TGTGCCAGCAGGCCCCAGGGGGCGAGAGAGCAGTACTTC.

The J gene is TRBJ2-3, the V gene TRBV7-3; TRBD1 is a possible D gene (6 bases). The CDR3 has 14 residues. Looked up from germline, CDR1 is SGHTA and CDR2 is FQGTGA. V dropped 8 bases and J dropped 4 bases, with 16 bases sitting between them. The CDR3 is CASRQTGGADTQYF. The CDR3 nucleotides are TGTGCCAGCCGCCAGACAGGAGGCGCAGATACGCAGTATTTT. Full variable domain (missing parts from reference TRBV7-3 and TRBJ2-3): GAGVSQTPSNKVTEKGKYVELRCDPISGHTALYWYRQSLGQGPEFLIYFQGTGAADDSGLPNDRFFAVRPEGSVSTLKIQRTERGDSAVYLCASRQTGGADTQYFGPGTRLTVL.